This entry concerns a single TCR beta chain. Its target is unknown. TCRdb used MiXCR to reprocess the reads, holding one entry per CDR3 protein. This sample yields about 900,000 distinct CDR3 sequences, of which approximately 30% are seen a single time; roughly 12% belongs to the top ten. Trimming shortened V by 8 bases and J by 2 bases, and 22 bases separated the two germline ends. There are 17 residues in the CDR3. The sample comes from a study of T cell repertoires in cytomegalovirus infection. This rearrangement joins TRBV12-3 or TRBV12-4 to TRBJ1-3; D is possibly TRBD1 (6 bases). The origin of this receptor is a human donor in good health (CMV status not recorded). Some clones in this sample may be carry-over from other donors' samples. Specimen: cultured CD8+ T cells from PBMCs, collected from culture after CMV antigen stimulation. The CDR3 spells CASAKSRDRRAGNTIYF. In DNA form, the CDR3 reads TGTGCCAGCGCGAAGTCACGAGACAGGAGAGCTGGAAACACCATATATTTT.